The 18 T cell receptor beta chains presented below share a single source sample, sequenced in a study of T cell responses to AZD1222 COVID-19 vaccine. Here immunoSEQ multiplex PCR was the method, and the copy in TCRdb shows in-frame clones only, minus some. The table records around 140,000 clones, more than 85% of them present only once. The sample was peripheral blood, taken on day 0 of AZD1222 vaccination. The receptors shown here come from an adult in good health.

V usage is TRBV5-8 and J usage is TRBJ1-4, with D hard to call. The CDR3 has 12 residues. V was trimmed by 9 bases and J by 8 bases, leaving 14 bases between them. Looked up from germline, CDR1 is SGHTS and CDR2 is YDEGEE. The chain's CDR3 is CATSAGWEKLFF. Written as DNA, the CDR3 is TGTGCCACCTCGGCCGGGTGGGAAAAACTGTTTTTT.

This clone was counted a single time. The V and J genes are TRBV24-1 and TRBJ1-5; weak D call: TRBD1 (5 bases). Germline CDR1 is KGHDR and CDR2 is SFDVKD. The CDR3 runs 14 residues. Between the trimmed V and J ends, which lost 5 bases and 2 bases, there was a span of 9 bases. CDR3: CATSAGAGNQPQHF. The CDR3 bases are TGTGCCACCAGTGCCGGGGCTGGCAATCAGCCCCAGCATTTT.

The chain is built from TRBV10-3 and TRBJ2-7, with a possible D match to TRBD1 (8 bases). The CDR3 length is 16 residues. Germline values: CDR1 ENHRY, CDR2 SYGVKD. The V end was cut by 4 bases, the J end by 5 bases, with 21 bases between. CDR3 sequence: CAISAPTGGAGDEQYF. CDR3 coding DNA: TGTGCCATCAGTGCACCCACAGGGGGGGCCGGGGACGAGCAGTACTTC.

V and J are TRBV2 and TRBJ2-1; 8 bases map to TRBD2. The V segment lost 2 bases and the J segment 6 bases; nucleotides outside the gene matches: 12. Germline-derived CDR1 and CDR2 are SNHLY and FYNNEI. CDR3 size: 17 residues. CDR3 bases: TGTGCCAGCAGTGAATATTTTGCGGGAGGCCTCTTCAATGAGCAGTTCTTC. It codes for CASSEYFAGGLFNEQFF.

This clone was recorded only once. The chain uses TRBV11-2 and TRBJ2-3, with D possibly matching TRBD2 (7 bases). The germline CDR1 and CDR2 sequences are SGHAT and FQNNGV. V lost 0 bases, J lost 5 bases, and 18 bases lay in between. The CDR3 extends over 17 amino acids. CDR3 amino acids: CASSLDGTGGGGDTQYF. The CDR3 bases are TGTGCCAGCAGCTTAGATGGAACGGGAGGAGGGGGAGATACGCAGTATTTT.

The chain joins TRBV4-3 to TRBJ1-2, with D perhaps matching TRBD1 (5 bases). CDR1 is LGHNA, CDR2 YSLEER, per germline. The CDR3 extends over 16 amino acids. Trimming removed 0 bases at V and 0 bases at J, with 11 bases between. CDR3 nucleotides: TGCGCCAGCAGCCAAGACGACAGTTTTCCTAACTATGGCTACACCTTC. It codes for CASSQDDSFPNYGYTF.

This clone was detected once. The J gene is TRBJ1-3, the V gene TRBV11-2; perhaps TRBD1 as D (5 bases). Germline CDR1 and CDR2: SGHAT and FQNNGV. The CDR3 sequence is 15 residues long. V lost 4 bases and J 2 bases, leaving 12 bases between the germline ends. Here the CDR3 reads CASSSYGGAGNTIYF. The DNA of the CDR3 is TGTGCCAGCAGCTCATATGGGGGTGCTGGAAACACCATATATTTT.

The gene calls are TRBV12-3 or TRBV12-4 and TRBJ1-1; D ambiguous. The CDR3 is made up of 13 amino acids. V gave up 3 bases and J gave up 4 bases, with 9 bases separating them. The CDR3 DNA is TGTGCCAGCAGTTTGGAGGGCAGCACTGAAGCTTTCTTT. Translating it yields CASSLEGSTEAFF.

V gene TRBV5-6 combines with J gene TRBJ2-3; D unresolved. The CDR3 is 15 amino acids. The V and J ends lost 4 bases and 1 base respectively, with 13 bases between them. Germline CDR1 is SGHDT and CDR2 is YYEEEE. For the CDR3, the DNA is TGTGCCAGCAGCGGTCGAGACGGAGGCACAGATACGCAGTATTTT. Residues: CASSGRDGGTDTQYF.

V usage is TRBV2 and J usage is TRBJ2-1; maybe TRBD2 (7 bases). The ends were cut back, 7 bases at V and 3 bases at J, with 10 bases in the middle. Germline V gene lookup returns CDR1 SNHLY and CDR2 FYNNEI. The CDR3 consists of 13 residues. The CDR3 coding sequence is TGTGCCAGCAATAGGGGGGGCTACAATGAGCAGTTCTTC. Translation: CASNRGGYNEQFF.

CDR3 coding DNA: TGTGCCAGCTCACCACCTTATTCCCTTTCTAACTATGGCTACACCTTC. Amino acid sequence: CASSPPYSLSNYGYTF. J is TRBJ1-2 and V is TRBV18; D unclear. The V end was cut by 0 bases, the J end by 0 bases, with 11 bases between. The germline V gene encodes CDR1 KGHSH and CDR2 LQKENI. The CDR3 runs 16 residues.

V usage is TRBV5-1 and J usage is TRBJ2-7, with TRBD1 identical over 8 bases. J lost 0 bases, V lost 0 bases, and 8 bases had no gene match. The CDR3 is 17 residues long. The germline V gene has CDR1 SGHRS and CDR2 YFSETQ. CDR3 sequence (DNA): TGCGCCAGCAGCTTGGCTTTTGGGGACAGGAGCTCCTACGAGCAGTACTTC. This sequence encodes CASSLAFGDRSSYEQYF.

The V gene is TRBV7-2, the J gene TRBJ2-7; D possibly corresponds to TRBD2 (5 bases). V was cut by 1 base and J by 6 bases, with 10 bases left in between. The CDR3 consists of 13 residues. In germline, CDR1 is SGHTA, CDR2 FQGNSA. Here the CDR3 reads CASSLVGGFEQYF. CDR3 coding DNA: TGTGCCAGCAGCTTAGTTGGCGGGTTCGAGCAGTACTTC.

This chain links TRBV2 with TRBJ2-6; D perhaps matches TRBD1 (5 bases). Looked up from germline, CDR1 is SNHLY and CDR2 is FYNNEI. The CDR3 totals 16 residues. V dropped 7 bases and J dropped 0 bases, with 13 bases sitting between them. CDR3 nucleotides: TGTGCCAGCATTATACAGGATCTCTCTGGGGCCAACGTCCTGACTTTC. Translation gives CASIIQDLSGANVLTF.

This clone was seen a single time. The chain joins TRBV7-2 to TRBJ1-2; D ambiguous. Trimming took off 5 bases at V and 6 bases at J, with 16 bases between the two ends. Germline values: CDR1 SGHTA, CDR2 FQGNSA. This CDR3 spans 14 amino acids. CDR3 residues: CASSPQGITHGYTF. CDR3 DNA: TGTGCCAGCAGCCCGCAAGGGATCACCCATGGCTACACCTTC. Using reference TRBV7-2 and TRBJ1-2 for the parts outside the CDR3, the full variable domain is GAGVSQSPSNKVTEKGKDVELRCDPISGHTALYWYRQSLGQGLEFLIYFQGNSAPDKSGLPSDRFSAERTGGSVSTLTIQRTQQEDSAVYLCASSPQGITHGYTFGSGTRLTVV.

The chain is built from TRBV6-2 or TRBV6-3 and TRBJ2-5, with unresolved D. Germline CDR1 reads MNHEY; CDR2 reads SVGEGT. With 5 bases removed from V and 1 base from J, the gap between germline ends came to 2 bases. CDR3 length equals 11 residues. The DNA of the CDR3 is TGTGCCAGCAGTCTCCAAGAGACCCAGTACTTC. Encoded protein: CASSLQETQYF.

The chain links TRBV2 to TRBJ2-7, with 7 bases matching TRBD1. Germline CDR1 and CDR2: SNHLY and FYNNEI. The CDR3 runs 16 residues. Germline trimming cut 0 bases from V and 4 bases from J; bases unmatched to any gene: 9. The CDR3 loop reads CASSEAETGSGYEQYF. DNA for the CDR3: TGTGCCAGCAGTGAAGCTGAGACAGGGTCAGGGTACGAGCAGTACTTC.

The V and J genes are TRBV19 and TRBJ1-3, with D tentatively TRBD1 (6 bases). CDR3 length: 13 amino acids. Germline loops: CDR1 LNHDA, CDR2 SQIVND (reference sequence). Trimming pared 6 bases from V and 4 bases from J, leaving 10 bases between. This CDR3 is CASRRDTGNTIYF. In nucleotides, the CDR3 is TGTGCCAGTAGAAGGGACACGGGAAACACCATATATTTT.